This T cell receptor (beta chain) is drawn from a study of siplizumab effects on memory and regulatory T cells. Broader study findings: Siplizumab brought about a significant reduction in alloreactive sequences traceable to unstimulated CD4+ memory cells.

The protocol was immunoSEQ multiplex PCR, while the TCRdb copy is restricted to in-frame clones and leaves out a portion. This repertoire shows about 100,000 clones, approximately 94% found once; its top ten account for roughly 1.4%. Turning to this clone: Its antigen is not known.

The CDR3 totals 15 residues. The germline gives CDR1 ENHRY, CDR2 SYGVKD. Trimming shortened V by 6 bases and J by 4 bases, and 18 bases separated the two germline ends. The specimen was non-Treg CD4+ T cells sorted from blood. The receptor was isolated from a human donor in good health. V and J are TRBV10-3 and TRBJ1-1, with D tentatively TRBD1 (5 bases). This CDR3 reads CAISQNQGVGTEAFF. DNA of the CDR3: TGTGCCATCAGCCAGAATCAGGGCGTCGGCACTGAAGCTTTCTTT.